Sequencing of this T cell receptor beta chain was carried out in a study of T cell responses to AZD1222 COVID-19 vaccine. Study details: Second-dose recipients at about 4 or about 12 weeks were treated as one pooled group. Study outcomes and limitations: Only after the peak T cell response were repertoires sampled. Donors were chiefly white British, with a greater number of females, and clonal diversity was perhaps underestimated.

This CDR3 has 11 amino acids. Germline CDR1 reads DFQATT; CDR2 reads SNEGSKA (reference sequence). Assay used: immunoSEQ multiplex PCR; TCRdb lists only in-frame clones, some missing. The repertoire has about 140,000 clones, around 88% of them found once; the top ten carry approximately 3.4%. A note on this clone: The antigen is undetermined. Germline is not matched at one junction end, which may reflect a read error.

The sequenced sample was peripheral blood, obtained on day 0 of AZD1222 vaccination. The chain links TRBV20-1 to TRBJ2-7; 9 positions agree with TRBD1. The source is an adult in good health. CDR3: CSASKPGQGKF. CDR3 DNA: TGCAGTGCTAGCAAACCGGGACAGGGTAAATTC.